Below, 18 T cell receptor beta chains from the same sample are listed, as sequenced in a study of blood T cell repertoires in COVID-19. Only in-frame clones appear in the TCRdb table, and some are missing; sequencing was by immunoSEQ multiplex PCR. Seen here are fewer than 60,000 clones, 88% observed once, and the top ten hold about 13%. The sample was peripheral blood. These TCRs come from a human donor with active COVID-19. The donor label of this sample is uncertain.

The chain carries TRBV6-2 or TRBV6-3 and TRBJ2-2; maybe TRBD1 (5 bases). CDR1 is MNHEY, CDR2 SVGEGT, per germline. CDR3 length equals 14 residues. The V end was cut by 6 bases, the J end by 6 bases, with 14 bases between. The CDR3 DNA reads TGTGCCAGCAGCTATAACCAGGGATCCGGGGAGCTGTTTTTT. Residues: CASSYNQGSGELFF.

The rearrangement links TRBV28 to TRBJ2-3, with 8 bases lining up with TRBD1. V shed 5 bases and J 0 bases; nucleotides not matched to a gene: 1. This CDR3 is built from 14 residues. Germline CDR1 is MDHEN and CDR2 is SYDVKM. CDR3 sequence: CASSGQGSTDTQYF. The DNA of the CDR3 is TGTGCCAGCAGTGGACAGGGCAGCACAGATACGCAGTATTTT.

J is TRBJ2-1 and V is TRBV10-2; 12 bases align to TRBD2. V lost 5 bases, J lost 10 bases, and 6 bases stayed unmatched. There are 14 residues in the CDR3. In germline, CDR1 is WSHSY, CDR2 SAAADI. DNA of the CDR3: TGCGCCAGCAGTCGACTAGCGGGAGCTCTGGAGCAGTTCTTC. Encoded protein: CASSRLAGALEQFF.

The chain recombines TRBV4-1 with TRBJ2-1, with TRBD2 as a possible D gene (6 bases). Trimming shortened V by 0 bases and J by 4 bases, and 13 bases separated the two germline ends. There are 16 residues in the CDR3. Germline V gene lookup returns CDR1 MGHRA and CDR2 YSYEKL. CDR3 region: CASSQDIGGVYNEQFF. For the CDR3, the DNA is TGCGCCAGCAGCCAAGATATAGGCGGGGTGTACAATGAGCAGTTCTTC.

This clone has just one count. This chain connects TRBV5-4 to TRBJ2-1; the match to TRBD2 covers 11 bases. The CDR3 runs 16 residues. Germline lookup yields CDR1 SGHNT and CDR2 YYREEE (reference sequence). With V trimmed by 4 bases and J by 7 bases, 10 bases remained unmatched. CDR3 nucleotide sequence: TGTGCCAGCAGCGACCTAGCGGGAGGAGCCAGAAATGAGCAGTTCTTC. The encoded protein is CASSDLAGGARNEQFF.

The CDR3 spells CAGSRGSGDGELFF. The DNA of the CDR3 is TGTGCCGGAAGCCGGGGGTCTGGAGACGGGGAGCTGTTTTTT. The chain couples TRBV9 to TRBJ2-2, with a weak D call TRBD2 (6 bases). Germline CDR1 and CDR2: SGDLS and YYNGEE. The V and J ends lost 10 bases and 7 bases respectively, with 20 bases between them. The CDR3 is 14 amino acids. Full variable domain (rest looked up from reference TRBV9 and TRBJ2-2): DSGVTQTPKHLITATGQRVTLRCSPRSGDLSVYWYQQSLDQGLQFLIQYYNGEERAKGNILERFSAQQFPDLHSELNLSSLELGDSALYFCAGSRGSGDGELFFGEGSRLTVL.

The chain is built from TRBV10-3 and TRBJ1-3, with TRBD1 matching over 8 bases. CDR1 is ENHRY, CDR2 SYGVKD, per germline. The length of the CDR3 is 18 residues. J was trimmed by 2 bases and V by 4 bases; bases with no gene match: 13. This CDR3 reads CAISGRSTGGPTGNTIYF. DNA of the CDR3: TGTGCCATCAGTGGGAGGTCTACAGGGGGTCCCACTGGAAACACCATATATTTT.

V is TRBV5-1 and J is TRBJ2-3, with a weak D call TRBD2 (6 bases). The CDR3 contains 13 residues. Germline values: CDR1 SGHRS, CDR2 YFSETQ. V was clipped by 7 bases and J by 3 bases, with 12 bases between them. For the CDR3, the DNA is TGCGCCAGCTGGGTAGGAGGGACAGATACGCAGTATTTT. Translation gives CASWVGGTDTQYF. Drawing the rest from reference TRBV5-1 and TRBJ2-3, the complete variable domain is KAGVTQTPRYLIKTRGQQVTLSCSPISGHRSVSWYQQTPGQGLQFLFEYFSETQRNKGNFPGRFSGRQFSNSRSEMNVSTLELGDSALYLCASWVGGTDTQYFGPGTRLTVL.

The CDR3 bases are TGTGCCAGCAGCTCCCAGGACAGGGTAAATTCACCCCTCCACTTT. Its translation is CASSSQDRVNSPLHF. The V gene is TRBV3-1 (or the pseudogene TRBV3-2), the J gene TRBJ1-6, with 8 bases aligning to TRBD1. This CDR3 has 15 amino acids. CDR1 and CDR2 (germline): LGHDT, YNNKEL (reference sequence). Germline trimming cut 5 bases from V and 7 bases from J; bases unmatched to any gene: 7.

The chain combines TRBV12-3 or TRBV12-4 with TRBJ2-6, with a possible D match to TRBD2 (5 bases). The CDR3 has 13 amino acids. V lost 8 bases and J 0 bases, leaving 5 bases between the germline ends. CDR3 in DNA: TGTGCCAGCCGGGACTCTGGGGCCAACGTCCTGACTTTC. It yields the protein CASRDSGANVLTF.

This clone was seen more than once but under ten times. The V gene is TRBV4-1, the J gene TRBJ2-2; no clear D. CDR3 length: 15 amino acids. Germline assignment: CDR1 MGHRA and CDR2 YSYEKL. Trimming pared 4 bases from V and 1 base from J, leaving 10 bases between. CDR3 bases: TGCGCCAGCAGCCCCGAGTGGAGGAACACCGGGGAGCTGTTTTTT. As protein: CASSPEWRNTGELFF.

V usage is TRBV7-8 and J usage is TRBJ2-7; 9 nucleotides agree with TRBD2. J lost 2 bases, V lost 1 base, and 6 bases had no gene match. CDR3 length: 16 residues. The germline gives CDR1 SGHVS, CDR2 FQNEAQ. CDR3 in amino acids: CASSLEVGGGAYEQYF. The CDR3 region has the DNA TGTGCCAGCAGCTTAGAAGTTGGCGGGGGGGCCTACGAGCAGTACTTC.

The V and J genes are TRBV6-5 and TRBJ1-1, with D maybe TRBD1 (5 bases). V was pared by 4 bases and J by 3 bases, with 12 bases between. The CDR3 is 14 residues long. Germline lookup yields CDR1 MNHEY and CDR2 SVGAGI. CDR3: CASSLGFRDTEAFF. The CDR3 nucleotides read TGTGCCAGCAGTTTGGGTTTCAGGGACACTGAAGCTTTCTTT.

This chain uses TRBV5-1 with TRBJ1-2, with 9 bases aligning to TRBD1. This CDR3 contains 16 residues. V lost 3 bases and J lost 8; bases outside the gene matches: 14. Germline values: CDR1 SGHRS, CDR2 YFSETQ. In DNA, the CDR3 is TGCGCCAGCAGCTCCCCGGGACAGGGCGGTTTAGGAGGCTACACCTTC. Amino acids: CASSSPGQGGLGGYTF. Full variable domain (remainder filled in from reference TRBV5-1 and TRBJ1-2): KAGVTQTPRYLIKTRGQQVTLSCSPISGHRSVSWYQQTPGQGLQFLFEYFSETQRNKGNFPGRFSGRQFSNSRSEMNVSTLELGDSALYLCASSSPGQGGLGGYTFGSGTRLTVV.

This chain uses TRBV6-5 with TRBJ1-5; possibly TRBD1 for D (6 bases). Between the trimmed V and J ends, which lost 5 bases and 4 bases, there was a span of 9 bases. This CDR3 is 13 amino acids long. Germline V gene data show CDR1 as MNHEY and CDR2 as SVGAGI. CDR3 DNA: TGTGCCAGCAGTCCGGGACATAATCAGCCCCAGCATTTT. Protein sequence: CASSPGHNQPQHF.

This chain uses TRBV7-3 with TRBJ2-2; 12 nucleotides match TRBD2. V shed 5 bases, J shed 0 bases, and the junction held 4 bases outside the gene matches. CDR1 is SGHTA, CDR2 FQGTGA, per germline. CDR3 length equals 17 residues. The DNA for the CDR3 is TGTGCCAGCAGCCGCAGGACTAGCGGGACGAACACCGGGGAGCTGTTTTTT. This translates into CASSRRTSGTNTGELFF.

The rearrangement uses TRBV10-3 and TRBJ1-1; TRBD1 matches 9 bases. Germline loops: CDR1 ENHRY, CDR2 SYGVKD. V was pared by 6 bases and J by 0 bases, with 5 bases of the junction left unmatched. The CDR3 sequence is 15 residues long. The CDR3 DNA sequence: TGTGCCATCAGCGAGACAGGGGGACTGAACACTGAAGCTTTCTTT. Its translation is CAISETGGLNTEAFF.

The chain links TRBV2 to TRBJ2-3; D may be TRBD1 (5 bases). The germline V gene has CDR1 SNHLY and CDR2 FYNNEI. This CDR3 region has 15 residues. Trimming cost V 1 base and J 1 base, with 9 bases left between them. The CDR3 sequence: CASSEGGRGTDTQYF. Written as DNA, the CDR3 is TGTGCCAGCAGTGAAGGGGGCAGGGGCACAGATACGCAGTATTTT.